The 10 T cell receptor beta chains below come from one sample, sequenced in a study of blood T cell repertoires in COVID-19. Generated by immunoSEQ multiplex PCR, the TCRdb table keeps only in-frame clones and is missing some. The sample lists 280,000 or so clones; roughly nine tenths were seen once. Sequenced: PBMCs or T cells enriched from blood (not recorded which). These receptors were collected from a woman between 50 and 59 years old who had been exposed to COVID-19.

The chain has TRBV28 and TRBJ2-7; 11 nucleotides agree with TRBD1. J lost 3 bases, V lost 6 bases, and 4 bases had no gene match. Germline V CDR1 and CDR2: MDHEN, SYDVKM. The CDR3 runs to 14 residues. The CDR3 nucleotides are TGTGCCAGCAGAACGGGACAGGGGGTCTACGAGCAGTACTTC. As protein: CASRTGQGVYEQYF.

This chain connects TRBV12-5 to TRBJ2-3; 7 positions match TRBD1. Trimming removed 6 bases from V and 4 bases from J; junction bases left unmatched: 7. The CDR3 is 14 residues long. CDR1 is LGHNT and CDR2 is FRNRAP in the germline V gene. CDR3 residues: CASGGDSSADTQYF. CDR3 in DNA: TGTGCTAGTGGGGGGGACAGTTCCGCAGATACGCAGTATTTT.

The chain uses TRBV2 and TRBJ2-2; a weak D match, TRBD2 (5 bases). Germline V lookup: CDR1 SNHLY, CDR2 FYNNEI. CDR3 size: 15 residues. Trimming shortened V by 2 bases and J by 6 bases, and 13 bases separated the two germline ends. The CDR3 DNA is TGTGCCAGCAGTGAAAGTTTGGTGCGGGCCGGGGAGCTGTTTTTT. Amino acids: CASSESLVRAGELFF.

The gene calls are TRBV29-1 and TRBJ1-4, with D possibly TRBD1 on 6 matching bases. Germline V lookup: CDR1 SQVTM, CDR2 ANQGSEA. The CDR3 length is 14 residues. Trimming removed 6 bases at V and 5 bases at J, with 16 bases between. The CDR3 here is CSVAQGQGNEKLFF. The CDR3 nucleotides are TGCAGCGTAGCCCAAGGCCAGGGGAATGAAAAACTGTTTTTT. Full variable domain (missing parts from reference TRBV29-1 and TRBJ1-4): SAVISQKPSRDICQRGTSLTIQCQVDSQVTMMFWYRQQPGQSLTLIATANQGSEATYESGFVIDKFPISRPNLTFSTLTVSNMSPEDSSIYLCSVAQGQGNEKLFFGSGTQLSVL.

The rearrangement links TRBV3-1 (or the pseudogene TRBV3-2) to TRBJ2-5, with TRBD2 matching 15 bases. CDR1 and CDR2 from the germline V gene are LGHDT and YNNKEL (reference sequence). The junction had 5 bases not matched to a gene; V was cut back by 4 bases and J by 5 bases. This CDR3 has 16 residues. CDR3 region: CASSPGLAGGQETQYF. The CDR3 coding sequence is TGTGCCAGCAGCCCCGGACTAGCGGGGGGGCAGGAGACCCAGTACTTC.

V gene TRBV11-2 combines with J gene TRBJ2-1, with 13 bases aligning to TRBD2. V was clipped by 3 bases and J by 4 bases; unmatched bases: 6. Germline V CDR1 and CDR2: SGHAT, FQNNGV. The CDR3 spans 17 residues. The CDR3: CASSFLGTSGTYNEQFF. The CDR3 nucleotides read TGTGCCAGCAGCTTTTTGGGGACTAGCGGGACTTACAATGAGCAGTTCTTC.

A remark on this clone: The same CDR3 also results from other DNA sequences found in this sample. The V call is TRBV12-3 or TRBV12-4, the J call TRBJ1-2; 7 bases align to TRBD1. The CDR3 sequence is 13 residues long. The V and J ends lost 4 bases and 4 bases, in that order; junction bases with no gene match: 3. The CDR3 nucleotides read TGTGCCAGCAGTTCAGGGGGAGGCTATGGCTACACCTTC. Translating it yields CASSSGGGYGYTF.

The chain is built from TRBV5-4 and TRBJ1-2; 7 bases map to TRBD1. The CDR3 runs to 16 residues. Germline V gene data show CDR1 as SGHNT and CDR2 as YYREEE (reference sequence). The V segment lost 0 bases and the J segment 2 bases; nucleotides outside the gene matches: 7. The CDR3 region is CASSLEGAQTNYGYTF. The CDR3 nucleotides are TGTGCCAGCAGCTTGGAGGGGGCGCAGACAAACTATGGCTACACCTTC.

The gene calls are TRBV5-1 and TRBJ2-5; weak D call: TRBD1 (7 bases). Trimming took 0 bases from V and 7 from J, leaving 16 bases between them. The CDR3 is made up of 15 amino acids. The germline gives CDR1 SGHRS, CDR2 YFSETQ. CDR3 sequence (DNA): TGCGCCAGCAGCTTGGATCAGGGGGGTTACTGGACCCAGTACTTC. This codes for CASSLDQGGYWTQYF.

The genes are TRBV30 and TRBJ2-3, with 7 positions matching TRBD2. The CDR3 is 16 amino acids. V lost 8 bases, J lost 0 bases, and 14 bases stayed unmatched. CDR1 GTSNPN and CDR2 SVGIG come from the germline V gene (reference sequence). The CDR3, as DNA: TGTGCCACGTCCCGGGCTAGCGGTACTAGCACAGATACGCAGTATTTT. It codes for CATSRASGTSTDTQYF.